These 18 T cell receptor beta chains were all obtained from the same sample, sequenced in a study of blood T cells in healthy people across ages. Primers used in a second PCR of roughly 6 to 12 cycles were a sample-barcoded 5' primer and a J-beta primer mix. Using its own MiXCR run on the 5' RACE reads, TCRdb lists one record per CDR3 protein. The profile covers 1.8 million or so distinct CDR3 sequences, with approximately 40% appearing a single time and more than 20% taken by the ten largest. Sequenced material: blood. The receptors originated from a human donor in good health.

This chain's CDR3 is CASMNDRMNTEAFF. For the CDR3, the DNA is TGTGCCAGTATGAACGACAGGATGAACACTGAAGCTTTCTTT. The chain joins TRBV19 to TRBJ1-1, with D perhaps matching TRBD1 (6 bases). This CDR3 has 14 amino acids. Deletions cut 7 bases from V and 0 bases from J, with 12 bases between. Germline values: CDR1 LNHDA, CDR2 SQIVND (reference sequence).

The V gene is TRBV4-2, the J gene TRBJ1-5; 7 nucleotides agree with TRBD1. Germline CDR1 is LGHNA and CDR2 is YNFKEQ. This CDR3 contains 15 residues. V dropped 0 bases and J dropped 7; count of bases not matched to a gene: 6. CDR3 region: CASSQDRGGGQPQHF. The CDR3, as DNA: TGTGCCAGCAGCCAAGATCGAGGAGGGGGCCAGCCCCAGCATTTT.

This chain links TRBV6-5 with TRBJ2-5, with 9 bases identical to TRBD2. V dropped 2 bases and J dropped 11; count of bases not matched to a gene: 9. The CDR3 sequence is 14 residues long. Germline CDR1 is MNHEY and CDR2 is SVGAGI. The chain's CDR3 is CASSYGGGAGRQYF. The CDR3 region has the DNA TGTGCCAGCAGTTACGGCGGGGGGGCAGGTAGGCAGTACTTC.

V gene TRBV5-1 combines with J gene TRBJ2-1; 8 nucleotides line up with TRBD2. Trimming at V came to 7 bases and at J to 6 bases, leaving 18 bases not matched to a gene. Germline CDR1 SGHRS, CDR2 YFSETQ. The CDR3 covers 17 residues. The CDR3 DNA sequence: TGCGCCAGCCACCGGGCCGGGGGGGGGCCTTTTTTCAATGAGCAGTTCTTC. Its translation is CASHRAGGGPFFNEQFF.

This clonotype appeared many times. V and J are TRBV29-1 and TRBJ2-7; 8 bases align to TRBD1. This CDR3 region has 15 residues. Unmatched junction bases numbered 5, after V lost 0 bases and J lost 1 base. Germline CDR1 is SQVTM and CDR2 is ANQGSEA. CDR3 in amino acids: CSVEERTGMSYEQYF. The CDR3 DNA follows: TGCAGCGTTGAAGAGAGGACAGGGATGTCCTACGAGCAGTACTTC.

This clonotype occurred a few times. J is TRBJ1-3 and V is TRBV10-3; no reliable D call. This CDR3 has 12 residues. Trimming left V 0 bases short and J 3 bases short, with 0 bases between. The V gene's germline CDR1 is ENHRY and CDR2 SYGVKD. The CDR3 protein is CAISESGNTIYF. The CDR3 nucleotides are TGTGCCATCAGTGAGTCTGGAAACACCATATATTTT.

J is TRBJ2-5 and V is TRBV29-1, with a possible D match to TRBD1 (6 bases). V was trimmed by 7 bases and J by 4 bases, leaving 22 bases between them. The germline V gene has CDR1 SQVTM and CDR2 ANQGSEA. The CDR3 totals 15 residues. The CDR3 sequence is CSAKGLQGWGETQYF. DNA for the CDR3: TGCAGCGCTAAGGGCCTACAGGGCTGGGGAGAGACCCAGTACTTC.

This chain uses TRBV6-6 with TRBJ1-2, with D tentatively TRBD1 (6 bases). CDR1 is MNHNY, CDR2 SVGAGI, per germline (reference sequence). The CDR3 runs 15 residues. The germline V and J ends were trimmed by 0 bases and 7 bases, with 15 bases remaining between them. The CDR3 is CASSYSRTEKGGYTF. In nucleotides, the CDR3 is TGTGCCAGCAGTTACTCGAGGACAGAAAAGGGTGGCTACACCTTC.

CDR3 sequence: CSARLTRRANEQFF. CDR3 bases: TGCAGTGCTAGGTTGACTAGAAGGGCCAATGAGCAGTTCTTC. This chain links TRBV20-1 with TRBJ2-1; a weak D match, TRBD2 (6 bases). The length of the CDR3 is 14 residues. CDR1 and CDR2 (germline): DFQATT, SNEGSKA (reference sequence). V lost 3 bases and J 6 bases, leaving 15 bases between the germline ends.

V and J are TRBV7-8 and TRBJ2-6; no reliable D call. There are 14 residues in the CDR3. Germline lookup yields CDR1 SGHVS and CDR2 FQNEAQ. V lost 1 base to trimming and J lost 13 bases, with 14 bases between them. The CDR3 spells CASSLEDGFGVLTF. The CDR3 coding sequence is TGTGCCAGCAGCTTAGAGGACGGGTTCGGGGTCCTGACTTTC.

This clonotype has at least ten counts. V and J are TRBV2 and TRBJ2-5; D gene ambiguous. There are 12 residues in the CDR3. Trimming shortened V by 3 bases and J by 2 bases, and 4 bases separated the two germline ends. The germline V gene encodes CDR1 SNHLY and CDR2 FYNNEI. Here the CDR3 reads CASSDRQETQYF. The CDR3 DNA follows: TGTGCCAGCAGTGACAGACAAGAGACCCAGTACTTC.

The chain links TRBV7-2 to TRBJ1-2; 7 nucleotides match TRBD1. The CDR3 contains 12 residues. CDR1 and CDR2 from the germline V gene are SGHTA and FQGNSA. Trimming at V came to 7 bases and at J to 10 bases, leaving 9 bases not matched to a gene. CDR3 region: CASNFSGQIYTF. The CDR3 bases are TGTGCCAGCAACTTCTCGGGACAGATCTACACCTTC. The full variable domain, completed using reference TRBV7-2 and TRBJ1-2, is GAGVSQSPSNKVTEKGKDVELRCDPISGHTALYWYRQSLGQGLEFLIYFQGNSAPDKSGLPSDRFSAERTGGSVSTLTIQRTQQEDSAVYLCASNFSGQIYTFGSGTRLTVV.

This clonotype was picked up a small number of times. The CDR3 sequence: CASSDGGQDNEQFF. In DNA form, the CDR3 reads TGTGCCAGCTCAGACGGGGGGCAAGACAATGAGCAGTTCTTC. This chain links TRBV28 with TRBJ2-1, with D maybe TRBD2 (7 bases). The germline V gene has CDR1 MDHEN and CDR2 SYDVKM. V was trimmed by 8 bases and J by 5 bases, leaving 16 bases between them. The CDR3 has 14 amino acids.

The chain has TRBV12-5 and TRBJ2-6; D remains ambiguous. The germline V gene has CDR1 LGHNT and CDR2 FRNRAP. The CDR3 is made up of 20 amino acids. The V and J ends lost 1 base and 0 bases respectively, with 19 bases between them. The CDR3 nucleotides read TGTGCTAGTGGTTTGGCCCGCCACAGTACACCTCTCTCTGGGGCCAACGTCCTGACTTTC. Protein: CASGLARHSTPLSGANVLTF. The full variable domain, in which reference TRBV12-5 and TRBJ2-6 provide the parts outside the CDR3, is DARVTQTPRHKVTEMGQEVTMRCQPILGHNTVFWYRQTMMQGLELLAYFRNRAPLDDSGMPKDRFSAEMPDATLATLKIQPSEPRDSAVYFCASGLARHSTPLSGANVLTFGAGSRLTVL.

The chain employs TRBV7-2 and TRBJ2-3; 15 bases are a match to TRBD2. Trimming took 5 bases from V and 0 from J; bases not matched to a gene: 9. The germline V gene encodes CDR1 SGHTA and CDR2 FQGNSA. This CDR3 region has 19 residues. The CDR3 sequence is CASSPGLAGGFKSTDTQYF. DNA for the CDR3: TGTGCCAGCAGCCCGGGACTAGCGGGGGGCTTCAAAAGCACAGATACGCAGTATTTT.

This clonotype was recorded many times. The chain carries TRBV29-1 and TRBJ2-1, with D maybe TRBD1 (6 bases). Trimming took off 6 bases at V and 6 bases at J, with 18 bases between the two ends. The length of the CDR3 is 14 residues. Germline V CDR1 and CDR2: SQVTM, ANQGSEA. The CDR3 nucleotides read TGCAGCGTAGCCACACAGGGTTCTGGCAATGAGCAGTTCTTC. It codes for CSVATQGSGNEQFF.

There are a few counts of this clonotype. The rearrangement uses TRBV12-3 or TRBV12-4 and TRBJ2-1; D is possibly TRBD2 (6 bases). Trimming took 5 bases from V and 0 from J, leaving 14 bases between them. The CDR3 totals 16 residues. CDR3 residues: CASSIAGLSSYNEQFF. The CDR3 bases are TGTGCCAGCAGTATCGCGGGGCTGAGCTCCTACAATGAGCAGTTCTTC.

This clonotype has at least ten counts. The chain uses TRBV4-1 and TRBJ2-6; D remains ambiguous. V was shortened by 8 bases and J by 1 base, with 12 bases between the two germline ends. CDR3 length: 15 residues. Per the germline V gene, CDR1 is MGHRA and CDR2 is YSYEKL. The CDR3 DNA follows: TGCGCCAGCCGTCCGGGCTCGTCTGGGGCCAACGTCCTGACTTTC. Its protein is CASRPGSSGANVLTF.